A single sample is the source of the 10 T cell receptor beta chains below, sequenced in a study of T cells in women clearing cervical HPV infection. Sequencing was performed with immunoSEQ multiplex PCR; in TCRdb, only in-frame clones are kept and a portion is missing. The sample totals tens of thousands of clones. The specimen was blood buffy coat. The receptors derive from a woman aged 18-70 years with a cervical HPV16 infection that either progressed to CIN3+ or cleared (not recorded which).

Comments on this clone: The read gets to within 3 residues of the CDR3 end, and the germline J gene fills in the rest. The rearrangement links TRBV20-1 to TRBJ2-7, with TRBD1 matching over 10 bases. The CDR3 runs 14 residues. CDR1 and CDR2 (germline): DFQATT, SNEGSKA (reference sequence). With V trimmed by 7 bases and J by 6 bases, 12 bases remained unmatched. Partial CDR3 DNA: TGCAGTGTGAACACCGGGACAGGGGACCGCGAG. The encoded protein is CSVNTGTGDRE. The entire CDR3 protein is CSVNTGTGDREQYF.

In regard to this clone: From the germline J gene comes the end of the CDR3, since the read stops 3 residues before it. Other DNA sequences from this sample encode an identical CDR3 as well. This rearrangement joins TRBV7-9 to TRBJ2-1; 8 bases match TRBD1. V was clipped by 5 bases and J by 6 bases; unmatched bases: 9. Per the germline V gene, CDR1 is SEHNR and CDR2 is FQNEAQ (reference sequence). There are 15 residues in the CDR3. The sequenced part of the CDR3 DNA is TGTGCCAGCAGCCCCGGGACAGGTGTTACCAATGAG. Encoded protein: CASSPGTGVTNE. The entire CDR3 protein is CASSPGTGVTNEQFF.

To note about this clone: Read data end 3 residues before the CDR3 end; the end is taken from the germline J gene. The gene calls are TRBV6-2 or TRBV6-3 and TRBJ1-1, with TRBD1 matching 7 bases. Germline CDR1 reads MNHEY; CDR2 reads SVGEGT. The CDR3 is 15 amino acids. V was clipped by 0 bases and J by 0 bases; unmatched bases: 1. The sequenced part of the CDR3 DNA is TGTGCCAGCAGTTACTCCGGGACAGTGAACACTGAA. This encodes CASSYSGTVNTE. The CDR3 reads in full as CASSYSGTVNTEAFF.

As regards this clone: The CDR3 extends 3 residues past the end of the read, so its final part is completed from the germline J gene. The chain employs TRBV6-4 and TRBJ2-1; 9 bases fit TRBD1. The germline CDR1 and CDR2 sequences are MRHNA and SNTAGT. There are 15 residues in the CDR3. V shed 6 bases, J shed 8 bases, and the junction held 11 bases outside the gene matches. The sequenced part of the CDR3 DNA is TGTGCCAGCAGCCCTCACCCGGGACAGGGCGATGAG. Amino acid sequence: CASSPHPGQGDE. The complete CDR3 sequence is CASSPHPGQGDEQFF.

Points on this clone: Read data end 3 residues before the CDR3 end; the end is taken from the germline J gene. J is TRBJ1-5 and V is TRBV20-1, with D possibly TRBD1 on 6 matching bases. V lost 6 bases to trimming and J lost 5 bases, with 14 bases between them. CDR3 length: 13 residues. Germline CDR1 is DFQATT and CDR2 is SNEGSKA (reference sequence). The CDR3 region is CSATTGLDQPQHF. The sequenced CDR3 bases are TGCAGTGCGACCACAGGGCTCGATCAGCCC.

As regards this clone: The read falls 3 residues short of the CDR3 end, and the missing part is taken from the germline J gene. The chain links TRBV11-2 to TRBJ2-7; weak D call: TRBD1 (5 bases). Trimming left V 5 bases short and J 0 bases short, with 14 bases between. The CDR3 length is 15 residues. Germline V gene data show CDR1 as SGHAT and CDR2 as FQNNGV. The CDR3 DNA, read in part, is TGTGCCAGCAGCCTCCCGGTAAGGGGCTCCTACGAG. It encodes CASSLPVRGSYE. The whole CDR3 sequence reads CASSLPVRGSYEQYF.

Turning to this clone: The read ends 3 residues shy of where the CDR3 ends; the end is completed using the germline J gene. The chain has TRBV20-1 and TRBJ2-7; TRBD2 matches 8 bases. This CDR3 has 14 amino acids. Germline CDR1 and CDR2: DFQATT and SNEGSKA (reference sequence). Trimming at V came to 1 base and at J to 4 bases, leaving 6 bases not matched to a gene. CDR3 amino acids: CSARATSGQYEQYF. CDR3 DNA (partial): TGCAGTGCTAGAGCAACTAGCGGTCAATACGAG.

Worth noting for this clone: The sequence runs out 3 residues before the end of the CDR3; the remainder is reconstructed from the germline J gene. Distinct nucleotide sequences in the sample also encode this CDR3. The V gene is TRBV7-9, the J gene TRBJ2-7, with D maybe TRBD1 (7 bases). V was cut by 5 bases and J by 2 bases, with 16 bases left in between. Germline CDR1 SEHNR, CDR2 FQNEAQ (reference sequence). This CDR3 has 15 residues. The CDR3 bases that were read are TGTGCCAGCAGCAGCAGGGGGGCGGCAACCTACGAG. It codes for CASSSRGAATYE. Given in full, the CDR3 is CASSSRGAATYEQYF.

Details on this clone: One junction end disagrees with the germline gene, perhaps due to a read error. With the read ending 3 residues before the CDR3 end, the germline J gene is used to fill in that end. This chain uses TRBV7-7 with TRBJ2-3; no reliable D call. Per the germline V gene, CDR1 is SSHAT and CDR2 is FNYEAQ (reference sequence). This CDR3 has 14 amino acids. CDR3 in amino acids: CARSMSPRADTQYF. CDR3 bases read: TGTGCCCGCAGCATGTCTCCTCGTGCAGATACG.

Remarks on this clone: Read sequence stops 3 residues before the CDR3 end, and the germline J gene provides the missing end. The rearrangement uses TRBV12-3 or TRBV12-4 and TRBJ1-4; 10 nucleotides line up with TRBD1. The CDR3 extends over 16 amino acids. V was clipped by 6 bases and J by 8 bases; unmatched bases: 12. CDR3: CASSGQGVIGTEKLFF. The sequenced CDR3 bases are TGTGCCAGCAGCGGACAGGGGGTTATTGGGACGGAAAAA.